The clone carrying this T cell receptor beta chain was seen a single time. The assay was immunoSEQ multiplex PCR, and TCRdb's table has in-frame clones only and misses some. Of tens of thousands of clones in the sample, around 96% were seen once. Looked up from germline, CDR1 is MGHRA and CDR2 is YSYEKL. The CDR3 length is 16 residues. V shed 4 bases, J shed 6 bases, and the junction held 5 bases outside the gene matches. These data come from a study of control samples from healthy donors and cancer patients. The sequence was obtained from a young woman in good health. What was sequenced was blood. This sequence joins TRBV4-1 and TRBJ2-3, with 15 bases lining up with TRBD2. CDR3 DNA: TGCGCCAGCAGCCGCGGACTAGCGGGGGGGCCGGATACGCAGTATTTT. Amino acid sequence: CASSRGLAGGPDTQYF.